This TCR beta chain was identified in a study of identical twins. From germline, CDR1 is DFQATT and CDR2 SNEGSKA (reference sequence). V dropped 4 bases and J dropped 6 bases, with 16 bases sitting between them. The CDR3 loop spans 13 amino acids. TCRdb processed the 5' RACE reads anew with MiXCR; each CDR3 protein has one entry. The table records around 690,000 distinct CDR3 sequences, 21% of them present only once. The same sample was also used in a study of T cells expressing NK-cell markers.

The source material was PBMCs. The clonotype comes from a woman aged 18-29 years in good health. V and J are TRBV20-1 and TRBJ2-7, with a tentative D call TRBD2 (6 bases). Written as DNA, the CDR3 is TGCAGTGCTATCCTGTCGGGGGTCGCCGAGCAGTACTTC. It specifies CSAILSGVAEQYF.